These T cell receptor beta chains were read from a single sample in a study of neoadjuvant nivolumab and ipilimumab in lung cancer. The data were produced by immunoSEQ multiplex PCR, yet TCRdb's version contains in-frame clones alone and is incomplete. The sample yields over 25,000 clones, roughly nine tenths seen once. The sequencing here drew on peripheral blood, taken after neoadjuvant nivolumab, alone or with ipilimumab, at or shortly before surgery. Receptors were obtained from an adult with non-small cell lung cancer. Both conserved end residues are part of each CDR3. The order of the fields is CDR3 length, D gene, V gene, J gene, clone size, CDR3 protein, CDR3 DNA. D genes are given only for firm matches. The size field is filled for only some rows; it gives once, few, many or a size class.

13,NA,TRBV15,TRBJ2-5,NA,CATGVGGEETQYF,TGTGCCACCGGGGTCGGGGGAGAAGAGACCCAGTACTTC
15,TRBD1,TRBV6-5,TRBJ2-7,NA,CASSVSGGALYEQYF,TGTGCCAGCAGTGTTTCAGGGGGCGCACTCTACGAGCAGTACTTC
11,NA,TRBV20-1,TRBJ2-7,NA,CSHGGPYEQYF,TGCAGCCACGGAGGGCCCTACGAGCAGTACTTC
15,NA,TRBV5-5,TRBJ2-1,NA,CASSLIPGEVDEQFF,TGTGCCAGCAGCTTGATCCCGGGAGAGGTGGATGAGCAGTTCTTC
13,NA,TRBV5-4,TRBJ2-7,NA,CASSLAYGVEQYF,TGTGCCAGCAGCTTGGCCTACGGGGTCGAGCAGTACTTC
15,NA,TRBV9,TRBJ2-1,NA,CASSVEIGSYNEQFF,TGTGCCAGCAGCGTAGAGATAGGCTCCTACAATGAGCAGTTCTTC
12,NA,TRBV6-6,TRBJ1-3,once,CATQGSGNTIYF,TGTGCCACTCAGGGTTCTGGAAACACCATATATTTT
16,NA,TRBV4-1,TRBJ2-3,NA,CASSQDPSPGTDTQYF,TGCGCCAGCAGCCAAGATCCTAGTCCGGGCACAGATACGCAGTATTTT
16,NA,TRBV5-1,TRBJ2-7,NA,CASSPSAEGSSYEQYF,TGCGCCAGCAGCCCGTCCGCCGAGGGGAGCTCCTACGAGCAGTACTTC
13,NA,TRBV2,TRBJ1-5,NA,CASSEGLWQPQHF,TGTGCCAGCAGTGAGGGGTTGTGGCAGCCCCAGCATTTT
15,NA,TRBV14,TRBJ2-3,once,CASSQEGFRTDTQYF,TGTGCCAGCAGCCAAGAGGGATTTCGCACAGATACGCAGTATTTT
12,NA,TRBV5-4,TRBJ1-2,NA,CASSLINYGYTF,TGTGCCAGCAGCTTGATTAACTATGGCTACACCTTC
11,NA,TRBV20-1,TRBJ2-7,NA,CSAFFPDEQYF,TGCAGTGCTTTTTTCCCCGACGAGCAGTACTTC
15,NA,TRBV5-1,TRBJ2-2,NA,CASSLLQDHTGELFF,TGCGCCAGCAGCTTGTTACAGGATCACACCGGGGAGCTGTTTTTT
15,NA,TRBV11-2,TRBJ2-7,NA,CASGGGWRGFNEQYF,TGTGCCAGCGGAGGTGGTTGGCGGGGTTTCAACGAGCAGTACTTC
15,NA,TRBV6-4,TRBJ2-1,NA,CASSDSIGTTNEQFF,TGTGCCAGCAGTGACTCAATCGGGACCACCAATGAGCAGTTCTTC
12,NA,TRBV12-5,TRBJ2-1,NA,CASAPSIAEQFF,TGTGCTAGTGCCCCGTCTATCGCTGAGCAGTTCTTC
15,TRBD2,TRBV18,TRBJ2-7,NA,CASSPGRGYSYEQYF,TGTGCCAGCTCCCCGGGGAGGGGCTATTCCTACGAGCAGTACTTC
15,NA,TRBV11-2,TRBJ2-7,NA,CASSPNPRYFYEQYF,TGTGCCAGCAGCCCTAACCCTAGATATTTCTACGAGCAGTACTTC
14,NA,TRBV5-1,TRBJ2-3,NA,CASSELGGTDTQYF,TGCGCCAGCAGCGAATTGGGGGGAACAGATACGCAGTATTTT
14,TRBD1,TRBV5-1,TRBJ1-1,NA,CASSYGQANTEAFF,TGCGCCAGCAGCTATGGACAGGCCAACACTGAAGCTTTCTTT
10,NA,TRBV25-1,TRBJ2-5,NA,CASSERTQYF,TGTGCCAGCAGTGAACGGACCCAGTACTTC
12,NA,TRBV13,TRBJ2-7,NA,CASSLSPYEQYF,TGTGCCAGCAGCTTATCCCCATACGAGCAGTACTTC
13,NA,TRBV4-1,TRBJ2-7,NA,CASSPREAGEQYF,TGCGCCAGCAGCCCCCGCGAGGCGGGTGAGCAGTACTTC
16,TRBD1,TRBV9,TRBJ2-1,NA,CASSVGRGTVYNEQFF,TGTGCCAGCAGCGTAGGAAGAGGGACAGTCTACAATGAGCAGTTCTTC
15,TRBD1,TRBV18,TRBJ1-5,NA,CASSKDRGDYQPQHF,TGTGCCAGCTCAAAGGACAGGGGGGATTATCAGCCCCAGCATTTT
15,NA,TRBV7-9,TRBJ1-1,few,CASSSGGGASTEAFF,TGTGCCAGCAGCTCCGGGGGCGGAGCGAGCACTGAAGCTTTCTTT
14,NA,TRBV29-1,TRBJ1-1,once,CSVPPLGVGTEAFF,TGCAGCGTTCCCCCACTGGGAGTAGGCACTGAAGCTTTCTTT
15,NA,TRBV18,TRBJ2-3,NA,CASSPPSVSTDTQYF,TGTGCCAGCTCACCACCTAGCGTGAGCACAGATACGCAGTATTTT